This T cell receptor (beta chain) was sequenced during a study of prognosis after radiotherapy for stage I lung cancer. Study-wide background: Radiotherapy was SBRT in 3 to 5 fractions with a biologically effective dose of at least 100 Gy. No patients got concurrent therapy with stereotactic body radiotherapy. Study observations and caveats: Patients who had metastases reportedly showed TRBV and TRBJ gene usage that varied from that of patients who did not.

This CDR3 spans 14 amino acids. V lost 1 base and J lost 6, with 15 bases in between. Germline V lookup: CDR1 SQVTM, CDR2 ANQGSEA. By two-round multiplex PCR, the TCR beta CDR3 was amplified from genomic DNA. Primers specific to each TRBV and TRBJ gene drove first-round PCR. TCRdb re-called the multiplex PCR reads through MiXCR, storing one row per CDR3 protein. The table lists some 14,000 distinct CDR3 sequences, 37% of them singletons. The patient cohort was node-negative on CT and PET/CT, with no prior chemotherapy, radiotherapy or other malignancies. This clonotype was recorded at least ten times. Its target is unknown.

The J gene is TRBJ1-2, the V gene TRBV29-1; the D gene is possibly TRBD1 (6 bases). The sample in question was PBMCs, obtained before or after stereotactic body radiation therapy (not recorded which). The receptor was isolated from a donor at least 50 years old with non-small cell lung cancer. The CDR3 is CSVEGTQGLNGYTF. CDR3 nucleotide sequence: TGCAGCGTTGAAGGAACACAGGGTCTCAATGGCTACACCTTC.